These 9 T cell receptor beta chains share one sample of origin, sequenced in a study of T cell changes during pregnancy in multiple sclerosis. The method was immunoSEQ multiplex PCR; TCRdb's version includes in-frame clones alone and lacks a portion of them. Counted here are some 28,000 clones, around 88% occurring once; the ten biggest clones make up approximately 3.8%. The material sequenced was CD4+ T cells from peripheral blood mononuclear cells, taken in the first trimester of pregnancy. These receptors were obtained from a female donor in good health, enrolled as a control in a pregnancy study.

V usage is TRBV28 and J usage is TRBJ2-1; 11 nucleotides agree with TRBD1. After removal of 2 bases from V and 4 bases from J, the junction contained 7 bases not matched to a gene. The CDR3 covers 17 residues. Germline CDR1 and CDR2: MDHEN and SYDVKM. CDR3 coding DNA: TGTGCCAGCAGTTTAGTTGTGGGACAGGGGGTTTACAATGAGCAGTTCTTC. Protein sequence: CASSLVVGQGVYNEQFF. Combining the CDR3 with reference TRBV28 and TRBJ2-1 gives the whole variable domain DVKVTQSSRYLVKRTGEKVFLECVQDMDHENMFWYRQDPGLGLRLIYFSYDVKMKEKGDIPEGYSVSREKKERFSLILESASTNQTSMYLCASSLVVGQGVYNEQFFGPGTRLTVL.

The rearrangement links TRBV15 to TRBJ2-2; TRBD1 agrees at 9 bases. From germline, CDR1 is LNHNV and CDR2 YYDKDF (reference sequence). This CDR3 comprises 16 residues. V trimming: 3 bases; J trimming: 1 base; junction bases outside the gene matches: 3. Written as DNA, the CDR3 is TGTGCCACCAGCAGCCCGGGACAGGGGAACACCGGGGAGCTGTTTTTT. It specifies CATSSPGQGNTGELFF.

This rearrangement joins TRBV7-9 to TRBJ2-4; TRBD2 agrees at 7 bases. V lost 3 bases, J lost 3 bases, and 8 bases stayed unmatched. The CDR3 runs to 16 residues. The germline V gene has CDR1 SEHNR and CDR2 FQNEAQ (reference sequence). The CDR3 sequence is CASSLRGGNGKNIQYF. In DNA form, the CDR3 reads TGTGCCAGCAGCTTGCGGGGAGGGAACGGCAAAAACATTCAGTACTTC. Together with reference TRBV7-9 and TRBJ2-4, the CDR3 gives the full variable domain: DTGVSQNPRHKITKRGQNVTFRCDPISEHNRLYWYRQTLGQGPEFLTYFQNEAQLEKSRLLSDRFSAERPKGSFSTLEIQRTEQGDSAMYLCASSLRGGNGKNIQYFGAGTRLSVL.

The CDR3 reads CSVEVRGTYNEQFF. In DNA form, the CDR3 reads TGCAGCGTTGAGGTAAGGGGGACCTACAATGAGCAGTTCTTC. The gene calls are TRBV29-1 and TRBJ2-1, with a possible D match to TRBD1 (6 bases). The V gene lost 3 bases and the J gene lost 2 bases, with 11 bases spanning the gap. Germline V CDR1 and CDR2: SQVTM, ANQGSEA. The CDR3 loop spans 14 amino acids.

The chain employs TRBV18 and TRBJ1-1; D may be TRBD1 (6 bases). Germline CDR1 reads KGHSH; CDR2 reads LQKENI. V was pared by 4 bases and J by 1 base, with 16 bases between. CDR3 size: 16 residues. CDR3 amino acids: CASSLAGAVGNTEAFF. The CDR3, as DNA: TGTGCCAGCTCACTCGCAGGGGCAGTGGGGAACACTGAAGCTTTCTTT.

This chain joins TRBV7-3 and TRBJ2-1; 10 bases match TRBD2. The CDR3 runs to 15 residues. The trim removed 2 bases at V and 6 bases at J, leaving 4 bases unmatched. Germline V gene lookup returns CDR1 SGHTA and CDR2 FQGTGA. The CDR3 DNA reads TGTGCCAGCAGCTTAGAGAGCGGGAGGGCCAATGAGCAGTTCTTC. Residues: CASSLESGRANEQFF.

This clone has a handful of counts. The V and J genes are TRBV28 and TRBJ2-7; unclear D gene. Germline-derived CDR1 and CDR2 are MDHEN and SYDVKM. This CDR3 spans 14 amino acids. Between the trimmed V and J ends, which lost 5 bases and 0 bases, there was a span of 11 bases. The CDR3 reads CASSPFPVSYEQYF. For the CDR3, the DNA is TGTGCCAGCAGTCCCTTTCCAGTCTCCTACGAGCAGTACTTC.

The V call is TRBV10-3, the J call TRBJ2-1; 7 bases agree with TRBD2. CDR3 length: 16 amino acids. The V gene's germline CDR1 is ENHRY and CDR2 SYGVKD. With 4 bases clipped from V and 0 bases from J, the junction kept 6 bases outside the gene matches. The CDR3 reads CAISGRAGPSYNEQFF. DNA of the CDR3: TGTGCCATCAGTGGTCGAGCGGGGCCCTCCTACAATGAGCAGTTCTTC.

The chain combines TRBV6-1 with TRBJ2-3; 7 bases agree with TRBD2. Per germline, CDR1 MNHNS and CDR2 SASEGT. J gave up 5 bases and V 0 bases, and 2 bases lay outside the gene matches. This CDR3 has 14 amino acids. The DNA for the CDR3 is TGTGCCAGCAGTGAAGCGCGGGGGATAGATACGCAGTATTTT. Protein product: CASSEARGIDTQYF.